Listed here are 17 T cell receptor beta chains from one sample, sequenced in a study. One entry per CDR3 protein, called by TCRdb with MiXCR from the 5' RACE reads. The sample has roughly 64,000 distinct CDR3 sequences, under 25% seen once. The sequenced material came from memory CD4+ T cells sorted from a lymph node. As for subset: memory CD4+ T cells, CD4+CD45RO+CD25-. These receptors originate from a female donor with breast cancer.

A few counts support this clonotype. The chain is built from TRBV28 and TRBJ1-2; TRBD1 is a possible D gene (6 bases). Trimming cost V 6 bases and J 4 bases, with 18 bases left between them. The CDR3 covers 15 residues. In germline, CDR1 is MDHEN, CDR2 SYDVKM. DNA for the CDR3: TGTGCCAGCAGGGGGGCGGGGGCGCGAGGCTATGGCTACACCTTC. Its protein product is CASRGAGARGYGYTF.

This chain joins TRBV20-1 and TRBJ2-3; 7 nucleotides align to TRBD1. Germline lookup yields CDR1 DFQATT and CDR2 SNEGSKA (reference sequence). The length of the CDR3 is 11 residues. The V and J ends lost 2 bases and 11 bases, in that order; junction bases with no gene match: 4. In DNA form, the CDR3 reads TGCAGTGCTAGAAGGGGGCTGCGGCAGTATTTT. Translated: CSARRGLRQYF.

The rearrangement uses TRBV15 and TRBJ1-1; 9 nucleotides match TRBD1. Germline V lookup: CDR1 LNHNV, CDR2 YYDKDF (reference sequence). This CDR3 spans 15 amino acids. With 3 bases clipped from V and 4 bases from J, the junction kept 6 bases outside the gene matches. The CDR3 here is CATSRAVGQGTEAFF. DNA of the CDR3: TGTGCCACCAGCAGGGCTGTGGGACAGGGCACTGAAGCTTTCTTT.

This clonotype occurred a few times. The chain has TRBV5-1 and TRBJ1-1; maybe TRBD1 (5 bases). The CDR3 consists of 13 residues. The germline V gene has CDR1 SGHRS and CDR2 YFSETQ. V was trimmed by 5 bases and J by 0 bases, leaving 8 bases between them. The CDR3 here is CASRTELNTEAFF. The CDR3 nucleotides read TGCGCCAGCAGGACAGAGCTGAACACTGAAGCTTTCTTT.

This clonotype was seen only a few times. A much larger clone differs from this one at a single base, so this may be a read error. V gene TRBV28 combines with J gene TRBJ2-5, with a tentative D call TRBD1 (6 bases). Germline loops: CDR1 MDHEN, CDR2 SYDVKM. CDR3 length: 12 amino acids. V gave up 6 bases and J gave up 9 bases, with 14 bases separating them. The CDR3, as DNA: TGTGCCAGCAGAGGGACATCGGCGGCCCAGTACTTC. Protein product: CASRGTSAAQYF.

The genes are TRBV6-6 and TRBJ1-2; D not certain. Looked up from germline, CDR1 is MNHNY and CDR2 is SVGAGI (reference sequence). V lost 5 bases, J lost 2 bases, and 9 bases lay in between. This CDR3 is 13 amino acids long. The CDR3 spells CASSPYGNYGYTF. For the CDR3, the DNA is TGTGCCAGCAGTCCCTATGGGAACTATGGCTACACCTTC.

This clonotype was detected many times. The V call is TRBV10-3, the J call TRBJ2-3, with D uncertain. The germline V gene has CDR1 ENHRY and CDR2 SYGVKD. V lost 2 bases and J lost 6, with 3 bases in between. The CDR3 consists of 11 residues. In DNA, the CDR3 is TGTGCCATCAGTGAGAGGGATACGCAGTATTTT. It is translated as CAISERDTQYF.

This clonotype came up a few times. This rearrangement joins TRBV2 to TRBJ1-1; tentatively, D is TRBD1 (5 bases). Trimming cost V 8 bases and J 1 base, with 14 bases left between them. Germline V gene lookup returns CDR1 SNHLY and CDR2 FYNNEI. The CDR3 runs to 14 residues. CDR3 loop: CASSWPGRNTEAFF. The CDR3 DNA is TGTGCCAGCTCTTGGCCAGGGCGGAACACTGAAGCTTTCTTT.

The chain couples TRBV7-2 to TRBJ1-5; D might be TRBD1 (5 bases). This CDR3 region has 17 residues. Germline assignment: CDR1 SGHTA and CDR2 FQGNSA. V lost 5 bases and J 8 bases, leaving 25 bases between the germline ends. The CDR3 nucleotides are TGTGCCAGCAGCCTCCTTTTTATACGACAGAGGGTCAAGCCCCAGCATTTT. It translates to CASSLLFIRQRVKPQHF.

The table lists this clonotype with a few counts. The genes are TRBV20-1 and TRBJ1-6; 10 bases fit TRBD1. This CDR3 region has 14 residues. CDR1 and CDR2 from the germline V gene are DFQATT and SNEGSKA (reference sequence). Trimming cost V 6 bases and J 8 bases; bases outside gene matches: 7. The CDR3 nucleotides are TGCAGTGCGCCCCCCGGGACAGGGGATTCACCCCTCCACTTT. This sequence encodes CSAPPGTGDSPLHF.

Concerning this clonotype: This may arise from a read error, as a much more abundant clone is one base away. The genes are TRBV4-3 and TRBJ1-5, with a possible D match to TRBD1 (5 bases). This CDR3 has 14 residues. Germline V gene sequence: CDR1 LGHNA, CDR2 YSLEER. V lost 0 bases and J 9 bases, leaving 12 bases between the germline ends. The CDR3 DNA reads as TGCGCCAGCAGCCAAGAGGTGGGACCTCCGCCCCAGCATTTT. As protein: CASSQEVGPPPQHF.

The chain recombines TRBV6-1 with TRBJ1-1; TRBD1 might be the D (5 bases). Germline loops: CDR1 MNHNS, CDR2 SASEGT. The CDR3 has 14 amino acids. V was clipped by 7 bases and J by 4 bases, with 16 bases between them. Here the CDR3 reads CASNRDRQSTEAFF. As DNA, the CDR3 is TGTGCCAGCAATCGTGACAGACAAAGCACTGAAGCTTTCTTT.

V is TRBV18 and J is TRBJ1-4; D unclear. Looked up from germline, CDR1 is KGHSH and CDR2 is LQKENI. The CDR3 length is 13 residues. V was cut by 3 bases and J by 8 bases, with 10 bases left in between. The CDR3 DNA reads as TGTGCCAGCTCACCTGGGCGGCGGGAAAAACTGTTTTTT. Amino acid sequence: CASSPGRREKLFF.

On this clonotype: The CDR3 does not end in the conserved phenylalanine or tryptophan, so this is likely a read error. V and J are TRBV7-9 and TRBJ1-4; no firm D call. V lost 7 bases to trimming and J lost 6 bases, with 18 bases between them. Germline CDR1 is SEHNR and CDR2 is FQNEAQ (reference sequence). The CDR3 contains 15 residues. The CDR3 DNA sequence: TGTGCCAGCAAGCGGGCCGGCCCCCGGGATGAAAAACTGTTTGTT. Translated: CASKRAGPRDEKLFV.

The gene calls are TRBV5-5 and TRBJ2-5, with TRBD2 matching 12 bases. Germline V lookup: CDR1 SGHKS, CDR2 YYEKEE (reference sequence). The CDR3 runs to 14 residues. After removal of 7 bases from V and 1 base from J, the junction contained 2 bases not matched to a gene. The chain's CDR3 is CASPLAGGQETQYF. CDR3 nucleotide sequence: TGTGCCAGCCCACTAGCGGGAGGCCAAGAGACCCAGTACTTC.

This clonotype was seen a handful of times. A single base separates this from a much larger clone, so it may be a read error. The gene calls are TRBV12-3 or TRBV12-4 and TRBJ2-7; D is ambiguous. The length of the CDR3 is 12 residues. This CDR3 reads CASSLGSYERYF. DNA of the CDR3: TGTGCCAGCAGCCTCGGCTCCTACGAGCGGTACTTC.

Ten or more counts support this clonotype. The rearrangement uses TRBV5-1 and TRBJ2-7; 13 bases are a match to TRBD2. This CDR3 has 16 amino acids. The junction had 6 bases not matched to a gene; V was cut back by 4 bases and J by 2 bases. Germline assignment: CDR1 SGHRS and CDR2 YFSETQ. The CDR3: CASSTGTSGKAYEQYF. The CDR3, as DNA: TGCGCCAGCAGCACCGGGACTAGCGGGAAAGCCTACGAGCAGTACTTC.